This T cell receptor (beta chain) was sequenced in a study of shared clonotypes between healthy human individuals. Per the authors' pipeline: Sequence data from immunoSEQ were junction-only and lacked quality scores; consequently, filtering differed. Sequencing used immunoSEQ multiplex PCR; TCRdb keeps in-frame clones, though not all of them. V and J calls and clone size are copied from that table; D and trimming were computed from the DNA. Among some 2,500,000 clones listed, 80% to 95% were seen once. Looked up from germline, CDR1 is MNHEY and CDR2 is SVGAGI. V shed 2 bases, J shed 5 bases, and the junction held 7 bases outside the gene matches. The CDR3 has 16 residues.

The receptor's source is a man in his late teens or twenties in good health. Some clones in this sample may be carry-over from other donors' samples. The sequencing input was naive CD4+ T cells from PBMCs. Specified subset: CD45RA+ positively selected. V and J are TRBV6-5 and TRBJ2-2; 8 nucleotides align to TRBD2. CDR3: CASSYRGTRRTGELFF. The CDR3 DNA follows: TGTGCCAGCAGTTACCGGGGGACTAGACGAACCGGGGAGCTGTTTTTT.